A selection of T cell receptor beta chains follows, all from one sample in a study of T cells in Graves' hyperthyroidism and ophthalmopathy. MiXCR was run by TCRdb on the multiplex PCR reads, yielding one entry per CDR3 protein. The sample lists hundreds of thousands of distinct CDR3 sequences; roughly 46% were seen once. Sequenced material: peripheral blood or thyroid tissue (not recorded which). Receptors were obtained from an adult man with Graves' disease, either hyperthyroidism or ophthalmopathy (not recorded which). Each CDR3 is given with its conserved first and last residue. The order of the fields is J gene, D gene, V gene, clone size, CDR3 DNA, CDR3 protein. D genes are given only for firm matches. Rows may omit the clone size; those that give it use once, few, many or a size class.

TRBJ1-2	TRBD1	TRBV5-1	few	TGCGCCAGCAGCTCGACCGGGACAGACGTCTATGGCTACACCTTC	CASSSTGTDVYGYTF
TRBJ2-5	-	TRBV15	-	TGTGCCACCAGCAGGGACTTTGCGGGGGAGACCCAGTACTTC	CATSRDFAGETQYF
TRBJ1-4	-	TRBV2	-	TGTGCCAGCAGTGAAGGCATACTCCCGAGGGGGGGGAATGAAAAACTGTTTTTT	CASSEGILPRGGNEKLFF
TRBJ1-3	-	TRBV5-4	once	TGTGCCAGCCGGGACACCCCCTCTGGAAACACCATATATTTT	CASRDTPSGNTIYF
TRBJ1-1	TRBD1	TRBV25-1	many	TGTGCCAGCAGCTCAGGGGGGTGGACTGAAGCTTTCTTT	CASSSGGWTEAFF
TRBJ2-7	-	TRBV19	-	TGTGCCAGCAGTCACCTCGGGGGGCGGTACGAGCAGTACTTC	CASSHLGGRYEQYF
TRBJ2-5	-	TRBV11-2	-	TGTGCCAGCAGCCACCCCGGGGGCCCTGAGACCCAGTACTTC	CASSHPGGPETQYF
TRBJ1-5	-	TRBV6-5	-	TGTGCCAGCAGTCCGGTCTCTTACAATCAGCCCCAGCATTTT	CASSPVSYNQPQHF
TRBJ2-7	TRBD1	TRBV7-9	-	TGTGCCAGCAGCTTGGCCGGGACAGTACTCGAGCAGTACTTC	CASSLAGTVLEQYF
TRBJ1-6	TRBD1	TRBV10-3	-	TGTGCCATCAGTTCCACAGGGGTCGGGAGGAATTCACCCCTCCACTTT	CAISSTGVGRNSPLHF
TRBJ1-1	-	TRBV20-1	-	TGCAGTGCTAGAAGGGGCTCGAACACTGAAGCTTTCTTT	CSARRGSNTEAFF
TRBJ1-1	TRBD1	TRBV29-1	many	TGCAGCGCCCTGGACAGGGAAGCTTTCTTT	CSALDREAFF